The clone carrying this T cell receptor (beta chain) was seen a single time. Seattle cases were enrolled at active infection and followed longitudinally. Clones were sequenced by immunoSEQ multiplex PCR, and TCRdb holds only the in-frame ones, with some missing. The table has around 270,000 clones, about 80% seen once. This sample was included in a study of blood T cell repertoires in COVID-19. Turning to the study itself: In each case, the material was cDNA or gDNA derived from T cells, B-cell-depleted T cells, or PBMCs.

J lost 9 bases, V lost 2 bases, and 10 bases had no gene match. The CDR3 contains 17 residues. Germline CDR1 SGHDT, CDR2 YYEEEE. Sequenced input: peripheral blood. This rearrangement joins TRBV5-6 to TRBJ2-1; 14 nucleotides line up with TRBD2. The TCR was taken from a person aged 65 to 79 with COVID-19, enrolled during active disease. CDR3 in DNA: TGTGCCAGCAGCTTTGGGACTAGCGGGAGTTGGGTGTTTGAGCAGTTCTTC. Amino acid sequence: CASSFGTSGSWVFEQFF.